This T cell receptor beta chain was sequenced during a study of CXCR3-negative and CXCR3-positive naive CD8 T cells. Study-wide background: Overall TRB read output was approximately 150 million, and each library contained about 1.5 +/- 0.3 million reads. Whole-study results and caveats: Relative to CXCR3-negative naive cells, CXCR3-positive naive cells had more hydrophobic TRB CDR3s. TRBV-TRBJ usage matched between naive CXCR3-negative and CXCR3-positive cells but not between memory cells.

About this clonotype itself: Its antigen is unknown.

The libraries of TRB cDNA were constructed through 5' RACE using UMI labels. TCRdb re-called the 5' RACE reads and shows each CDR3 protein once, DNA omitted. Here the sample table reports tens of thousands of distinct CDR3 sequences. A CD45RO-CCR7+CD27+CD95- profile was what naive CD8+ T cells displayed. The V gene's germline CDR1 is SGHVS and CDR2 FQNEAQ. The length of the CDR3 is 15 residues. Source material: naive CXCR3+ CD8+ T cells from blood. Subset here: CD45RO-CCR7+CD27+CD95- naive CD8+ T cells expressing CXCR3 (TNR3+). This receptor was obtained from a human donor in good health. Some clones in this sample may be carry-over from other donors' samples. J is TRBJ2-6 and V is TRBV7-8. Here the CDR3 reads CASSEFGSGANVLTF.